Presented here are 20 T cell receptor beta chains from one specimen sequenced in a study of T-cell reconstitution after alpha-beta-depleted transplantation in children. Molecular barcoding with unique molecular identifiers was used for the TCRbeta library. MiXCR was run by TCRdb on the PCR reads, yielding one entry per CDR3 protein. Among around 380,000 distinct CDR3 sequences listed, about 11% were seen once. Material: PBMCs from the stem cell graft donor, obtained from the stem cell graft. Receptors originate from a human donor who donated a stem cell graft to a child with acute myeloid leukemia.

The CDR3 nucleotides are TGTGCCAGCAGCTTCACCGGACAGGGCGGGTTTGACACTGAAGCTTTCTTT. Residues: CASSFTGQGGFDTEAFF. The V and J genes are TRBV7-9 and TRBJ1-1, with 8 bases lining up with TRBD1. Germline V gives CDR1 SEHNR, CDR2 FQNEAQ (reference sequence). The CDR3 is 17 residues long. V lost 3 bases and J lost 3; bases outside the gene matches: 12.

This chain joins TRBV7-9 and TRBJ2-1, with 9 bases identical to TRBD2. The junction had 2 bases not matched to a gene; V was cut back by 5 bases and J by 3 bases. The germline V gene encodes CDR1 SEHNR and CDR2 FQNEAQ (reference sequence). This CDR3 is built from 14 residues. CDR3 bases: TGTGCCAGCAGCCCTAGCGGGATCTACAATGAGCAGTTCTTC. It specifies CASSPSGIYNEQFF.

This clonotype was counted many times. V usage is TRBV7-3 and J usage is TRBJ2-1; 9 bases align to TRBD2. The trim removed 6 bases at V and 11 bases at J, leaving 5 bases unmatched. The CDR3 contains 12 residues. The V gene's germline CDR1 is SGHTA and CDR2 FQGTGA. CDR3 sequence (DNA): TGTGCCAGCAGGGGTAGCGGGGGTCAGCAGTTCTTC. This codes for CASRGSGGQQFF.

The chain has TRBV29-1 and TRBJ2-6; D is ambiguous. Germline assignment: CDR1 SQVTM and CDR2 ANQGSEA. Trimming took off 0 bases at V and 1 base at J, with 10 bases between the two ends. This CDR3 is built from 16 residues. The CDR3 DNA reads TGCAGCGTTGAAGATGTCGTGCAGTCTGGGGCCAACGTCCTGACTTTC. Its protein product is CSVEDVVQSGANVLTF.

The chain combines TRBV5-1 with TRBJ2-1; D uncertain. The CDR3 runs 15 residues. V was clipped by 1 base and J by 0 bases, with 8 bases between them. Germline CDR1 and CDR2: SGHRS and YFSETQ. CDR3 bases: TGCGCCAGCAGCTTGTCGGGCCGCTCCTACAATGAGCAGTTCTTC. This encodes CASSLSGRSYNEQFF.

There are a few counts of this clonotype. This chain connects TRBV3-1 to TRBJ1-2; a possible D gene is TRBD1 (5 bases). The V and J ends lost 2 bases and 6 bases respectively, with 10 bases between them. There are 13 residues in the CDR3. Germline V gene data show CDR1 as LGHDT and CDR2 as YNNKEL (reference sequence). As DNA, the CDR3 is TGTGCCAGCAGCCAAAGTCAGGGACATGGCTACACCTTC. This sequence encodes CASSQSQGHGYTF.

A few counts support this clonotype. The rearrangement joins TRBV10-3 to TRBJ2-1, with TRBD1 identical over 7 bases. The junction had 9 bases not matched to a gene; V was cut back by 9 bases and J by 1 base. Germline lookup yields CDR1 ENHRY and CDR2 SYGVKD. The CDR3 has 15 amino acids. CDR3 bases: TGTGCCATTTGGGCCCGGGACAGTTCCTACAATGAGCAGTTCTTC. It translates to CAIWARDSSYNEQFF.

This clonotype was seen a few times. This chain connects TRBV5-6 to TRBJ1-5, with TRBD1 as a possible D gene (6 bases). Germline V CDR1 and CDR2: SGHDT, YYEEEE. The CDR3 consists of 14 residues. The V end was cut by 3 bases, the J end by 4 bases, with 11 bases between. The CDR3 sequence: CASSWMDSNQPQHF. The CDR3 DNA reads TGTGCCAGCAGCTGGATGGACAGTAATCAGCCCCAGCATTTT.

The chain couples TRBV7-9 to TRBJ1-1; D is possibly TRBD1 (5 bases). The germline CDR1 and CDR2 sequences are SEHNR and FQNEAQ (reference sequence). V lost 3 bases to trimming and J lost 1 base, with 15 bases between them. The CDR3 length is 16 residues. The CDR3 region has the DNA TGTGCCAGCAGCTTCGGGGGTGGGGCAGGGAACACTGAAGCTTTCTTT. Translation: CASSFGGGAGNTEAFF.

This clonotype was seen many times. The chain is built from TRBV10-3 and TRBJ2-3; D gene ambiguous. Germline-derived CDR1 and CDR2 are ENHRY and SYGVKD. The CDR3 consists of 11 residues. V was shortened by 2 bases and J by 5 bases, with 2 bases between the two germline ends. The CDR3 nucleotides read TGTGCCATCAGTGAGCTAGATACGCAGTATTTT. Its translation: CAISELDTQYF.

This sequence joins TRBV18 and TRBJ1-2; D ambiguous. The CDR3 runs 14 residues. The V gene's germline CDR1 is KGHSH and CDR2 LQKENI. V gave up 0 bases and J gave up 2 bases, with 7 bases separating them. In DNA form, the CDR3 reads TGTGCCAGCTCACCACCAGCAACGAACTATGGCTACACCTTC. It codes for CASSPPATNYGYTF.

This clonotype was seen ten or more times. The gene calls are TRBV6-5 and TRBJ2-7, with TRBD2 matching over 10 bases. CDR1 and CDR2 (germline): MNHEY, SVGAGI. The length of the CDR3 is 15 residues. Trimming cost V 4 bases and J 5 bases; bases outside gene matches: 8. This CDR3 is CASSLSGLASNEQYF. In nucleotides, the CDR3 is TGTGCCAGCAGTTTGTCGGGACTAGCGTCGAACGAGCAGTACTTC.

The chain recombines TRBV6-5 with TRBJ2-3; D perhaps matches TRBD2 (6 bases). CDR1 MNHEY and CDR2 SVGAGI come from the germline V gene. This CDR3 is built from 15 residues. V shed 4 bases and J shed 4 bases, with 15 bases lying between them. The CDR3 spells CASSSGSLGADTQYF. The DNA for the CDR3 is TGTGCCAGCAGTTCCGGGAGCCTGGGTGCAGATACGCAGTATTTT.

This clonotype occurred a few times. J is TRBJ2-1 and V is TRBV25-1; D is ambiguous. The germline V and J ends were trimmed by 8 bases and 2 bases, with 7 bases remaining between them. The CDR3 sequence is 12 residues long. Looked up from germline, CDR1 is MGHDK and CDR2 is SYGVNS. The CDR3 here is CASLTTYNEQFF. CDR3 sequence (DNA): TGTGCCAGCCTGACAACCTACAATGAGCAGTTCTTC.

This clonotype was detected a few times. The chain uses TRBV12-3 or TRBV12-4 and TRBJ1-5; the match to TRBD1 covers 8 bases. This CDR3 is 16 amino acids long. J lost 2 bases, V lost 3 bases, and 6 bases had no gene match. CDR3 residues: CASSFFPGQGNQPQHF. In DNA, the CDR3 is TGTGCCAGCAGTTTTTTCCCGGGACAGGGCAATCAGCCCCAGCATTTT.

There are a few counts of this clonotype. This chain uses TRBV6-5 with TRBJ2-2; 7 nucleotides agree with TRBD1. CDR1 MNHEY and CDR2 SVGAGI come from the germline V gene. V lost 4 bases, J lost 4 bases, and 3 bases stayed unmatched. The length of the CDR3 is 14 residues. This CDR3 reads CASSWDSITGELFF. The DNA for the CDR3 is TGTGCCAGCAGTTGGGACAGTATCACCGGGGAGCTGTTTTTT.

The CDR3 DNA sequence: TGTGCCAGCAGTGAAGAGAGTAACTCACCCCTCCACTTT. Translating it yields CASSEESNSPLHF. The rearrangement uses TRBV2 and TRBJ1-6; D ambiguous. This CDR3 contains 13 residues. V was trimmed by 1 base and J by 10 bases, leaving 8 bases between them. CDR1 is SNHLY, CDR2 FYNNEI, per germline.

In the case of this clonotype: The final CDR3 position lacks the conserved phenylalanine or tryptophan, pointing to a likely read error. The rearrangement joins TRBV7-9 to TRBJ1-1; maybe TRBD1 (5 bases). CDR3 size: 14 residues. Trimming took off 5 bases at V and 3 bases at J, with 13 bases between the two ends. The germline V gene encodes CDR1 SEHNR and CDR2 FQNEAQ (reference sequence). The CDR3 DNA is TGTGCCAGCAGCCCGCAGGGAGGGCACACTGAAGCTTTCTTG. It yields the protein CASSPQGGHTEAFL.

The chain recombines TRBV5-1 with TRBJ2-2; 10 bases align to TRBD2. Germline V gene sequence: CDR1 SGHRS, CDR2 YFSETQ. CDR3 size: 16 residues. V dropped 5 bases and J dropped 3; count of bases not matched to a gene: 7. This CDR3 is CASSWSGGADTGELFF. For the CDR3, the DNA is TGCGCCAGCAGTTGGAGCGGGGGGGCCGACACCGGGGAGCTGTTTTTT.

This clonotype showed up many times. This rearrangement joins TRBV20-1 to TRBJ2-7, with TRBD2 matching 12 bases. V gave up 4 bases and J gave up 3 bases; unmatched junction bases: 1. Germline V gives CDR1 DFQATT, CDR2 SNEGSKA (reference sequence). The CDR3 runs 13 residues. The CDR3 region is CSAKTSGSYEQYF. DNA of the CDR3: TGCAGTGCTAAGACTAGCGGGAGCTACGAGCAGTACTTC.